What follows is one T cell receptor beta chain and its context. This clone's antigen is unknown. There are no base qualities to consult, and no much larger clone falls within one base. The collaborating institutions used their own protocols to collect whole blood in K2EDTA tubes. For TCRbeta analysis, collaborators shipped samples in one of three forms: frozen whole blood, isolated PBMCs, or DNA extracted from either of those sample types. The immunoSEQ Assay, a bias-controlled multiplex PCR, was used to amplify TCRbeta CDR3 regions from genomic DNA. As for how the authors treated the data: Within the assay, amplification of reference gene primers was used to estimate how many nucleated cells each sample contained. To quantify the absolute abundance of each unique TCRbeta CDR3 rearrangement, sequence reads were collapsed and filtered. For each sample, productive Simpson clonality was calculated as the square root of Simpson's diversity index across productive rearrangements. As stored in TCRdb, this immuneACCESS dataset retains in-frame rearrangements with V and J assigned. A fraction of the clones does not appear; measured against another copy, unresolved V genes explain less than half of the discrepancy, and the remainder lacks a known reason. The V and J calls and clone size are taken from that table; D and trimming were inferred from the DNA. The sample yields some 140,000 clones; roughly 84% were counted once. Of the sample, about 1.3% is held by the ten largest clones.

V is shortened by 5 bases, J by 5 bases, and the region joining them spans 8 bases. The germline V gene (reference sequence) specifies DFQATT as CDR1 and SNEGSKA as CDR2. Reading from cysteine to phenylalanine, the CDR3 counts 11 amino acids. The entry retains the CDR3 DNA only, 33 bases that are in frame from base 1. This entry belongs to a study of blood T cell repertoires in COVID-19 (dated by TCRdb to about 2020). A note on the overall study: Collaborator samples came from the United States, Italy and Spain and covered acute and convalescent phases of COVID-19. Samples came from the ongoing ImmuneRACE study (first 160 participants) plus 1,254 subjects from 6 global collaborators. Sample metadata almost always included a de-identified subject ID, COVID-19 status, age in years and sex. Where HLA class I and class II types were available, the types were taken from metadata supplied by the sample provider, not from assay-based typing. A freely available public database, intended as a resource for researchers studying the immune response to SARS-CoV-2, is where the repertoires were released. Subjects who had been exposed to COVID-19, were actively infected with it, or had recovered from it provided the deeply sampled blood TCRbeta repertoires that made up the dataset. The material from the prospective study consisted of cDNA or gDNA derived from T cells, B-cell-depleted T cells, or PBMCs. Broad study findings and their caveats: Clinical and demographic metadata were provided uncurated, with the amount varying by source and participant.

The specimen was peripheral blood. This clonotype originated in a man aged 60 to 75 with acute or convalescent COVID-19. The sequence joins TRBV20-1 to TRBJ2-3; 5 matching bases give a weak D call of TRBD1. The nucleotides are TGCAGTGCTCAGGGTGGAGATACGCAGTATTTT. It translates as CSAQGGDTQYF.